Each of the 5 T cell receptor beta chains below was sequenced from the same sample in a study of blood T cell repertoires in COVID-19. Clones were sequenced by immunoSEQ multiplex PCR, and TCRdb holds only the in-frame ones, with some missing. The top ten hold about 4.1% of the sample, which has roughly 290,000 clones, 80% to 90% seen once. The sample taken for sequencing was PBMCs or T cells enriched from blood (not recorded which). These receptors all stem from a woman in her twenties or thirties who had recovered from COVID-19.

J is TRBJ1-4 and V is TRBV5-1; maybe TRBD1 (6 bases). Looked up from germline, CDR1 is SGHRS and CDR2 is YFSETQ. The CDR3 runs to 14 residues. V dropped 2 bases and J dropped 7 bases, with 12 bases sitting between them. CDR3 sequence: CASSFTQGGEKLFF. The CDR3 coding sequence is TGCGCCAGCAGCTTTACACAGGGTGGTGAAAAACTGTTTTTT.

The genes are TRBV15 and TRBJ2-7, with 10 bases aligning to TRBD1. After removal of 8 bases from V and 7 bases from J, the junction contained 8 bases not matched to a gene. The CDR3 spans 13 residues. The germline gives CDR1 LNHNV, CDR2 YYDKDF (reference sequence). This chain's CDR3 is CATRGQGFEEQYF. In DNA form, the CDR3 reads TGTGCCACCCGGGGACAGGGGTTTGAAGAGCAGTACTTC.

Only a few counts were recorded for this clone. V usage is TRBV28 and J usage is TRBJ1-5; 8 positions agree with TRBD1. Trimming cost V 10 bases and J 2 bases; bases outside gene matches: 10. The CDR3 contains 15 residues. Germline assignment: CDR1 MDHEN and CDR2 SYDVKM. This CDR3 reads CAIYPLQGGNQPQHF. The CDR3 coding sequence is TGTGCCATCTACCCTCTACAGGGGGGCAATCAGCCCCAGCATTTT.

The CDR3 here is CASQLDMNTEAFF. CDR3 DNA: TGTGCCAGCCAACTAGATATGAACACTGAAGCTTTCTTT. The rearrangement links TRBV27 to TRBJ1-1, with D hard to call. Germline V gene sequence: CDR1 MNHEY, CDR2 SMNVEV (reference sequence). V was trimmed by 8 bases and J by 0 bases, leaving 10 bases between them. The CDR3 runs 13 residues.

This CDR3 is CASSVGSSGGSRTDTQYF. The CDR3 region has the DNA TGTGCCAGCAGCGTAGGGTCTAGCGGGGGGTCCCGCACAGATACGCAGTATTTT. This chain links TRBV9 with TRBJ2-3, with 11 bases matching TRBD2. The CDR3 consists of 18 residues. In germline, CDR1 is SGDLS, CDR2 YYNGEE. The V gene end was trimmed by 0 bases and the J gene end by 1 base; junction bases not matched to a gene: 7. The complete variable domain, with remaining parts taken from reference TRBV9 and TRBJ2-3, reads DSGVTQTPKHLITATGQRVTLRCSPRSGDLSVYWYQQSLDQGLQFLIQYYNGEERAKGNILERFSAQQFPDLHSELNLSSLELGDSALYFCASSVGSSGGSRTDTQYFGPGTRLTVL.